Each of the 27 T cell receptor beta chains below was sequenced from the same sample in a study of T cell responses to AZD1222 COVID-19 vaccine. Only in-frame clones appear in the TCRdb table, and some are missing; sequencing was by immunoSEQ multiplex PCR. The sample consists of some 89,000 clones, around nine tenths of them appearing once. This specimen consisted of peripheral blood, obtained on day 0 of MenACWY control vaccination. These TCRs come from an adult in good health.

J is TRBJ2-7 and V is TRBV28; tentatively, D is TRBD1 (5 bases). Germline CDR1 and CDR2: MDHEN and SYDVKM. Trimming took off 3 bases at V and 4 bases at J, with 13 bases between the two ends. CDR3 length: 14 amino acids. This chain's CDR3 is CASSFRVVIYEQYF. In nucleotides, the CDR3 is TGTGCCAGCAGTTTCAGGGTAGTAATTTACGAGCAGTACTTC.

In its sample, this clone was seen once. V and J are TRBV20-1 and TRBJ2-7; no reliable D call. CDR3 size: 11 residues. V was cut by 3 bases and J by 7 bases, with 10 bases left in between. CDR1 is DFQATT, CDR2 SNEGSKA, per germline (reference sequence). DNA for the CDR3: TGCAGTGCTAGTGCCCTTCAAGAGCAGTACTTC. This encodes CSASALQEQYF.

J is TRBJ2-7 and V is TRBV30, with D unclear. The CDR3 contains 11 residues. The germline V and J ends were trimmed by 6 bases and 5 bases, with 11 bases remaining between them. Per the germline V gene, CDR1 is GTSNPN and CDR2 is SVGIG (reference sequence). The CDR3 sequence is CACKTRDEQYF. The CDR3 DNA sequence: TGTGCCTGCAAAACAAGGGACGAGCAGTACTTC.

V and J are TRBV5-1 and TRBJ2-3; 13 bases are a match to TRBD2. The CDR3 covers 14 residues. Trimming took 9 bases from V and 1 from J; bases not matched to a gene: 2. CDR1 is SGHRS, CDR2 YFSETQ, per germline. In nucleotides, the CDR3 is TGCGCCACTGGGACTAGCGGGGGCACAGATACGCAGTATTTT. This translates into CATGTSGGTDTQYF.

In DNA, the CDR3 is TGCGCCAGCGACCTAGAGGCGACCGACGAGCAGTACTTC. This gives the protein CASDLEATDEQYF. The chain joins TRBV23-1 to TRBJ2-7; D uncertain. TRBV23-1 is filed as an ORF, its function uncertain. With 8 bases removed from V and 5 bases from J, the gap between germline ends came to 16 bases. The CDR3 contains 13 residues.

The chain recombines TRBV6-5 with TRBJ2-7; a possible D gene is TRBD1 (5 bases). This CDR3 contains 14 residues. With 2 bases removed from V and 2 bases from J, the gap between germline ends came to 10 bases. Germline values: CDR1 MNHEY, CDR2 SVGAGI. CDR3 amino acids: CASSYGGQTYEQYF. DNA of the CDR3: TGTGCCAGCAGTTACGGCGGACAAACCTACGAGCAGTACTTC.

This clone has a single count. This chain connects TRBV4-1 to TRBJ2-2, with 9 bases matching TRBD2. The CDR3 extends over 16 amino acids. V shed 2 bases, J shed 2 bases, and the junction held 3 bases outside the gene matches. From germline, CDR1 is MGHRA and CDR2 YSYEKL. The CDR3 protein is CASSQQTSGNTGELFF. DNA of the CDR3: TGCGCCAGCAGCCAACAGACTAGCGGAAACACCGGGGAGCTGTTTTTT.

This chain joins TRBV7-2 and TRBJ1-2; TRBD1 aligns across 10 bases. The CDR3 is 20 residues long. From germline, CDR1 is SGHTA and CDR2 FQGNSA. J was trimmed by 8 bases and V by 0 bases; bases with no gene match: 21. The CDR3 loop is CASSLAPVATIDRGRGGYTF. In nucleotides, the CDR3 is TGTGCCAGCAGCTTAGCGCCAGTAGCAACGATTGACAGGGGGCGCGGAGGCTACACCTTC.

The CDR3 coding sequence is TGCGCCAGCTCTACCGCAGGGGGAAACATTCAGTACTTC. Translating gives CASSTAGGNIQYF. V gene TRBV10-1 combines with J gene TRBJ2-4; 7 bases map to TRBD1. V lost 8 bases, J lost 6 bases, and 7 bases stayed unmatched. The length of the CDR3 is 13 residues. Germline-derived CDR1 and CDR2 are WNHNN and SYGVQD (reference sequence).

V and J are TRBV19 and TRBJ2-2, with TRBD1 identical over 8 bases. CDR1 is LNHDA, CDR2 SQIVND, per germline (reference sequence). The CDR3 runs to 16 residues. V lost 7 bases, J lost 7 bases, and 14 bases stayed unmatched. As DNA, the CDR3 is TGTGCCAGTACTTCGCGGGACAGGTTCGTAGGCGGGGAGCTGTTTTTT. Its translation: CASTSRDRFVGGELFF. The variable domain in full, completed from reference TRBV19 and TRBJ2-2, reads DGGITQSPKYLFRKEGQNVTLSCEQNLNHDAMYWYRQDPGQGLRLIYYSQIVNDFQKGDIAEGYSVSREKKESFPLTVTSAQKNPTAFYLCASTSRDRFVGGELFFGEGSRLTVL.

The V call is TRBV19, the J call TRBJ2-7, with 7 bases fitting TRBD1. Per the germline V gene, CDR1 is LNHDA and CDR2 is SQIVND (reference sequence). This CDR3 is built from 16 residues. V trimming: 2 bases; J trimming: 4 bases; junction bases outside the gene matches: 11. The CDR3 nucleotides read TGTGCCAGTAGTATAAGACAGGGCGGCGAGGCTTACGAGCAGTACTTC. It codes for CASSIRQGGEAYEQYF.

The chain carries TRBV5-1 and TRBJ1-6; D might be TRBD1 (6 bases). Between the trimmed V and J ends, which lost 2 bases and 6 bases, there was a span of 18 bases. The CDR3 length is 17 residues. CDR1 SGHRS and CDR2 YFSETQ come from the germline V gene. CDR3 amino acids: CASSLAQGTVGNSPLHF. The CDR3 coding sequence is TGCGCCAGCAGCTTAGCACAGGGAACGGTGGGTAATTCACCCCTCCACTTT.

The chain joins TRBV9 to TRBJ2-1; possibly TRBD1 for D (6 bases). Between the trimmed V and J ends, which lost 0 bases and 0 bases, there was a span of 10 bases. The CDR3 runs 16 residues. The germline V gene has CDR1 SGDLS and CDR2 YYNGEE. The CDR3 DNA sequence: TGTGCCAGCAGCGTAGGGGGGCATAGCTCCTACAATGAGCAGTTCTTC. Translating it yields CASSVGGHSSYNEQFF. Using reference TRBV9 and TRBJ2-1 for the parts outside the CDR3, the full variable domain is DSGVTQTPKHLITATGQRVTLRCSPRSGDLSVYWYQQSLDQGLQFLIQYYNGEERAKGNILERFSAQQFPDLHSELNLSSLELGDSALYFCASSVGGHSSYNEQFFGPGTRLTVL.

CDR3 sequence (DNA): TGCAGCCCCTCCCGGGACGAGCAGTACTTC. Amino acid sequence: CSPSRDEQYF. The chain uses TRBV20-1 and TRBJ2-7; D is unresolved. There are 10 residues in the CDR3. Germline lookup yields CDR1 DFQATT and CDR2 SNEGSKA (reference sequence).

The V call is TRBV15, the J call TRBJ2-3; 7 bases fit TRBD2. Germline CDR1 LNHNV, CDR2 YYDKDF (reference sequence). CDR3 size: 14 residues. V was clipped by 4 bases and J by 1 base; unmatched bases: 2. This CDR3 is CATSTGGGTDTQYF. In DNA form, the CDR3 reads TGTGCCACCAGCACGGGGGGAGGCACAGATACGCAGTATTTT.

The gene calls are TRBV2 and TRBJ2-1, with D hard to call. Trimming left V 7 bases short and J 9 bases short, with 10 bases between. The CDR3 loop spans 11 amino acids. Germline values: CDR1 SNHLY, CDR2 FYNNEI. The CDR3, as DNA: TGTGCCAGCACCCGCGCTTCTGAGCAGTTCTTC. This codes for CASTRASEQFF.

The rearrangement joins TRBV28 to TRBJ1-5; unclear D gene. Germline V gene data show CDR1 as MDHEN and CDR2 as SYDVKM. This CDR3 comprises 13 residues. The V gene lost 3 bases and the J gene lost 8 bases, with 11 bases spanning the gap. The CDR3 is CASSFVPLEPQHF. The CDR3, as DNA: TGTGCCAGCAGTTTCGTACCCCTCGAGCCCCAGCATTTT.

The gene calls are TRBV19 and TRBJ2-1; 9 bases agree with TRBD2. The CDR3 consists of 14 residues. Germline trimming cut 6 bases from V and 5 bases from J; bases unmatched to any gene: 5. Germline-derived CDR1 and CDR2 are LNHDA and SQIVND (reference sequence). CDR3 in amino acids: CASRGLAINNEQFF. CDR3 DNA: TGTGCCAGTAGAGGACTAGCGATAAACAATGAGCAGTTCTTC.

The rearrangement links TRBV19 to TRBJ2-1; 10 bases map to TRBD1. CDR1 and CDR2 from the germline V gene are LNHDA and SQIVND (reference sequence). Losses at the gene ends were 9 bases for V and 15 bases for J; bases not matched to a gene: 8. The CDR3 covers 11 residues. CDR3 residues: CASNPGQGLFF. The CDR3 nucleotides read TGTGCCAGCAATCCGGGACAGGGGCTGTTCTTC.

The CDR3 sequence is CASSLTSGRDYEQYF. The CDR3 DNA reads as TGTGCCAGCAGCTTAACGAGCGGGAGAGACTACGAGCAGTACTTC. The rearrangement links TRBV7-2 to TRBJ2-7; 8 bases map to TRBD2. CDR1 SGHTA and CDR2 FQGNSA come from the germline V gene. V gave up 2 bases and J gave up 3 bases; unmatched junction bases: 6. The CDR3 contains 15 residues.

The genes are TRBV6-5 and TRBJ2-5; D is ambiguous. Germline V CDR1 and CDR2: MNHEY, SVGAGI. Trimming pared 8 bases from V and 2 bases from J, leaving 12 bases between. The CDR3 covers 13 residues. As DNA, the CDR3 is TGTGCCAGCTCGACGGTCCTACAAGAGACCCAGTACTTC. It is translated as CASSTVLQETQYF.

The gene calls are TRBV10-3 and TRBJ2-7; 9 positions agree with TRBD2. Per germline, CDR1 ENHRY and CDR2 SYGVKD. Trimming removed 10 bases from V and 2 bases from J; junction bases left unmatched: 3. The CDR3 runs 12 residues. Here the CDR3 reads CANSGSPYEQYF. The CDR3, as DNA: TGTGCCAATAGCGGGAGCCCCTACGAGCAGTACTTC.

The chain uses TRBV4-2 and TRBJ1-2; D not resolved. Germline CDR1 is LGHNA and CDR2 is YNFKEQ. V gave up 1 base and J gave up 3 bases, with 12 bases separating them. CDR3 length: 15 residues. The DNA of the CDR3 is TGTGCCAGCAGCCAAGTTCACCCCAGTGACTATGGCTACACCTTC. It yields the protein CASSQVHPSDYGYTF.

The rearrangement uses TRBV29-1 and TRBJ2-7, with D uncertain. The germline CDR1 and CDR2 sequences are SQVTM and ANQGSEA. CDR3 length equals 12 residues. Trimming removed 5 bases from V and 3 bases from J, with 11 bases in between. The CDR3: CSVTSNYYEQYF. The CDR3 DNA sequence: TGCAGCGTTACATCCAACTACTACGAGCAGTACTTC.

The chain recombines TRBV30 with TRBJ1-5; D call uncertain. This CDR3 is built from 13 residues. Trimming pared 3 bases from V and 5 bases from J, leaving 11 bases between. The germline CDR1 and CDR2 sequences are GTSNPN and SVGIG (reference sequence). CDR3 DNA sequence: TGTGCCTGGAGCGTGTCCACAGATCAGCCCCAGCATTTT. Protein sequence: CAWSVSTDQPQHF. Full variable domain (missing parts from reference TRBV30 and TRBJ1-5): SQTIHQWPATLVQPVGSPLSLECTVEGTSNPNLYWYRQAAGRGLQLLFYSVGIGQISSEVPQNLSASRPQDRQFILSSKKLLLSDSGFYLCAWSVSTDQPQHFGDGTRLSIL.

The chain carries TRBV15 and TRBJ2-3; D is possibly TRBD1 or TRBD2 (5 bases each). CDR3 length: 17 amino acids. From germline, CDR1 is LNHNV and CDR2 YYDKDF (reference sequence). Deletions cut 1 base from V and 0 bases from J, with 14 bases between. CDR3 in DNA: TGTGCCACCAGCAGAGGGGACCCTAGCCCTAGCACAGATACGCAGTATTTT. Translating gives CATSRGDPSPSTDTQYF.

In DNA form, the CDR3 reads TGCGCCAGCAGCTTGGGGGGCGGAACTAATGAAAAACTGTTTTTT. As protein: CASSLGGGTNEKLFF. V gene TRBV5-1 combines with J gene TRBJ1-4; D possibly corresponds to TRBD1 (5 bases). Germline-derived CDR1 and CDR2 are SGHRS and YFSETQ. The CDR3 extends over 15 amino acids. With 0 bases removed from V and 1 base from J, the gap between germline ends came to 7 bases.